This T cell receptor beta chain is drawn from a study of blood T cell repertoires in COVID-19. Study as a whole: The origin of the acute and convalescent COVID-19 samples was the United States, Italy and Spain. PBMCs, B-cell-depleted T cells, or T cells were the source of the cDNA or gDNA that made up the material.

TCRdb's copy holds only in-frame clones and misses some; the assay was immunoSEQ multiplex PCR. The data hold tens of thousands of clones, with 92% observed a single time. This CDR3 spans 14 amino acids. Germline CDR1 and CDR2: SGHDN and FVKESK. V lost 1 base, J lost 6 bases, and 9 bases lay in between. The specimen was peripheral blood. The source is a human donor in a cohort sampled during active COVID-19. The V gene is TRBV14, the J gene TRBJ2-2; D remains ambiguous. CDR3 nucleotide sequence: TGTGCCAGCAGCCAAGGGCCCCATGCCGGGGAGCTGTTTTTT. It specifies CASSQGPHAGELFF.